These 27 T cell receptor beta chains were all obtained from the same sample, sequenced in a study of blood T cells in healthy people across ages. The use of a sample-barcoded 5' primer and a J-beta primer mix characterized a second PCR of roughly 7 to 11 cycles. MiXCR was run by TCRdb on the 5' RACE reads, yielding one entry per CDR3 protein. The sample holds about 1.4 million distinct CDR3 sequences; 59% are singletons and the top ten take 6.5% to 8.5%. Sample: blood. These receptors all come from a young man in good health.

This clonotype was counted once. V gene TRBV7-7 combines with J gene TRBJ2-2; D remains unclear. CDR1 and CDR2 from the germline V gene are SSHAT and FNYEAQ (reference sequence). The CDR3 is 13 amino acids. V lost 4 bases and J 5 bases, leaving 8 bases between the germline ends. The CDR3 reads CASSSDWTGELFF. The CDR3 region has the DNA TGTGCCAGCAGCTCCGATTGGACCGGGGAGCTGTTTTTT.

V and J are TRBV4-1 and TRBJ2-2, with 8 nucleotides matching TRBD2. The germline V gene encodes CDR1 MGHRA and CDR2 YSYEKL. The V and J ends lost 2 bases and 4 bases, in that order; junction bases with no gene match: 15. The CDR3 consists of 19 residues. The CDR3 sequence: CASSQSPTIVAGPTGELFF. In DNA, the CDR3 is TGCGCCAGCAGCCAAAGCCCAACAATAGTAGCGGGACCCACCGGGGAGCTGTTTTTT.

This chain joins TRBV3-1 and TRBJ1-1, with D unresolved. This CDR3 contains 15 residues. Germline-derived CDR1 and CDR2 are LGHDT and YNNKEL (reference sequence). V was pared by 1 base and J by 1 base, with 10 bases between. The CDR3: CASSQVIGWNTEAFF. Here the CDR3 DNA reads TGTGCCAGCAGCCAAGTCATCGGTTGGAACACTGAAGCTTTCTTT.

The chain recombines TRBV12-3 or TRBV12-4 with TRBJ1-5; D gene ambiguous. The CDR3 extends over 15 amino acids. Trimming pared 1 base from V and 0 bases from J, leaving 7 bases between. The CDR3 reads CASSLGQFSNQPQHF. The CDR3 bases are TGTGCCAGCAGTTTAGGGCAGTTTAGCAATCAGCCCCAGCATTTT.

This clonotype came up a few times. J is TRBJ2-1 and V is TRBV20-1, with D possibly being TRBD2 (5 bases). The CDR3 totals 14 residues. The V gene lost 3 bases and the J gene lost 1 base, with 10 bases spanning the gap. Germline lookup yields CDR1 DFQATT and CDR2 SNEGSKA (reference sequence). CDR3 DNA: TGCAGTGCTAGGAAAGTAGCGTCCTACAATGAGCAGTTCTTC. Its translation: CSARKVASYNEQFF.

The V call is TRBV29-1, the J call TRBJ2-7, with 8 bases lining up with TRBD1. The germline V gene has CDR1 SQVTM and CDR2 ANQGSEA. Trimming took 3 bases from V and 1 from J; bases not matched to a gene: 8. This CDR3 comprises 15 residues. CDR3 region: CSVDIPRQGSYEQYF. CDR3 nucleotide sequence: TGCAGCGTTGATATTCCAAGACAGGGGTCCTACGAGCAGTACTTC.

This clonotype showed up just a few times. The J gene is TRBJ2-1, the V gene TRBV7-2, with D possibly being TRBD1 or TRBD2 (5 bases each). CDR3 size: 15 residues. Trimming stripped 5 bases from V and 1 base from J, with 12 bases between. The germline CDR1 and CDR2 sequences are SGHTA and FQGNSA. The CDR3 sequence: CASSGGTGSYNEQFF. The CDR3 DNA reads TGTGCCAGCAGCGGGGGTACGGGATCCTACAATGAGCAGTTCTTC.

This clonotype came up a few times. V and J are TRBV20-1 and TRBJ2-3; D unclear. CDR1 is DFQATT, CDR2 SNEGSKA, per germline (reference sequence). The CDR3 is 13 amino acids. V was clipped by 3 bases and J by 2 bases, with 9 bases between them. As DNA, the CDR3 is TGCAGTGCTAGCGGAAGCTACACAGATACGCAGTATTTT. Its translation: CSASGSYTDTQYF.

The sample holds a few counts of this clonotype. This chain uses TRBV20-1 with TRBJ2-5, with D perhaps TRBD1 or TRBD2 (5 bases each). The germline gives CDR1 DFQATT, CDR2 SNEGSKA (reference sequence). The germline V and J ends were trimmed by 3 bases and 3 bases, with 11 bases remaining between them. This CDR3 is 13 amino acids long. In nucleotides, the CDR3 is TGCAGTGCTAGCGGGACGGCCAAAGAGACCCAGTACTTC. It yields the protein CSASGTAKETQYF.

This rearrangement joins TRBV4-3 to TRBJ1-1; the D gene is possibly TRBD1 (6 bases). Trimming stripped 5 bases from V and 4 bases from J, with 11 bases between. This CDR3 is 13 amino acids long. Germline CDR1 and CDR2: LGHNA and YSLEER. CDR3 residues: CASSEGGITEAFF. Written as DNA, the CDR3 is TGCGCCAGCAGCGAGGGGGGGATCACTGAAGCTTTCTTT.

The chain employs TRBV28 and TRBJ2-3; D is unresolved. V was clipped by 5 bases and J by 0 bases, with 12 bases between them. Germline values: CDR1 MDHEN, CDR2 SYDVKM. This CDR3 has 15 amino acids. CDR3 protein: CASSLHMGSTDTQYF. As DNA, the CDR3 is TGTGCCAGCAGTCTCCATATGGGTAGCACAGATACGCAGTATTTT.

The V call is TRBV4-1, the J call TRBJ2-4; 12 nucleotides line up with TRBD2. TRBJ2-7 explains the end of the DNA better; the J call may be wrong. The CDR3 sequence is 17 residues long. Germline CDR1 is MGHRA and CDR2 is YSYEKL. This CDR3 reads CASSQDALLAGGYEQYF. The DNA of the CDR3 is TGCGCCAGCAGCCAAGATGCCCTACTAGCGGGGGGCTACGAGCAGTACTTC.

The V and J genes are TRBV20-1 and TRBJ2-3, with 7 nucleotides matching TRBD2. This CDR3 contains 14 residues. In germline, CDR1 is DFQATT, CDR2 SNEGSKA (reference sequence). V lost 7 bases to trimming and J lost 1 base; unmatched junction nucleotides: 8. The CDR3 region has the DNA TGCAGTGTAGGGACTAACGGGGGCACAGATACGCAGTATTTT. Protein product: CSVGTNGGTDTQYF.

This clonotype was seen only a few times. The J gene is TRBJ1-1, the V gene TRBV7-6; D ambiguous. V shed 4 bases and J shed 8 bases, with 14 bases lying between them. The germline CDR1 and CDR2 sequences are SGHVS and FNYEAQ. The CDR3 runs 13 residues. In DNA form, the CDR3 reads TGTGCCAGCAGCTCCCCACCATTCTCGGAAGCTTTCTTT. This sequence encodes CASSSPPFSEAFF.

This clonotype occurred a few times. This chain joins TRBV15 and TRBJ2-5; D is unresolved. This CDR3 comprises 14 residues. Germline assignment: CDR1 LNHNV and CDR2 YYDKDF (reference sequence). V gave up 2 bases and J gave up 5 bases, with 12 bases separating them. CDR3 coding DNA: TGTGCCACCAGCAGATCCGCCTTTCGGGAGACCCAGTACTTC. Its protein is CATSRSAFRETQYF.

Worth noting for this clonotype: A clone one base away is much larger, so this may be a read error. CDR3 coding DNA: TGTGCCACCAGTGAGTCGAGCCTCGGTTTTGGAGCTTTCTTT. Translated, it gives CATSESSLGFGAFF. The J gene is TRBJ1-1, the V gene TRBV10-3; D is ambiguous. This CDR3 has 14 residues. Germline CDR1 ENHRY, CDR2 SYGVKD.

The chain is built from TRBV27 and TRBJ2-7; a weak D match, TRBD1 (5 bases). The CDR3 has 13 residues. V lost 0 bases and J lost 7, with 10 bases in between. Germline CDR1 reads MNHEY; CDR2 reads SMNVEV (reference sequence). The CDR3 nucleotides read TGTGCCAGCAGTTTATCGCAGGGCCGAGAGCAGTACTTC. Translated, it gives CASSLSQGREQYF.

The chain recombines TRBV29-1 with TRBJ2-3, with 7 positions matching TRBD1. The ends lost 3 bases at V and 4 bases at J; junction bases unmatched: 7. The CDR3 loop spans 14 amino acids. Per the germline V gene, CDR1 is SQVTM and CDR2 is ANQGSEA. The CDR3 bases are TGCAGCGTTGAGTTGAGGGGGCGCCCAGATACGCAGTATTTT. It encodes CSVELRGRPDTQYF.

Of note for this clonotype: A single base separates this from a much larger clone, so it may be a read error. V usage is TRBV7-9 and J usage is TRBJ2-3; 8 positions match TRBD2. Germline assignment: CDR1 SEHNR and CDR2 FQNEAQ (reference sequence). The CDR3 is 17 amino acids. J was trimmed by 9 bases and V by 7 bases; bases with no gene match: 21. Here the CDR3 DNA reads TGTGCCAGCAACTCCACCTCCTCTGGACTAGCATGGTGGACGCAGTATTTT. It codes for CASNSTSSGLAWWTQYF.

The chain has TRBV27 and TRBJ2-3; D possibly matches TRBD1 or TRBD2 (5 bases each). This CDR3 comprises 14 residues. The ends were cut back, 8 bases at V and 4 bases at J, with 16 bases in the middle. Germline V gene data show CDR1 as MNHEY and CDR2 as SMNVEV (reference sequence). For the CDR3, the DNA is TGTGCCAGCCACGCGTCAGGGCGGGCAGATACGCAGTATTTT. Encoded protein: CASHASGRADTQYF.

This clonotype was seen just once. The rearrangement joins TRBV5-1 to TRBJ2-7; TRBD1 matches at 7 bases. V trimming: 3 bases; J trimming: 1 base; junction bases outside the gene matches: 7. CDR3 length equals 15 residues. In germline, CDR1 is SGHRS, CDR2 YFSETQ. CDR3 DNA: TGCGCCAGCAGCTCCCTCGGGACAGCTTCCTACGAGCAGTACTTC. It translates to CASSSLGTASYEQYF.

The rearrangement joins TRBV20-1 to TRBJ2-5; 9 bases are a match to TRBD2. This CDR3 has 15 residues. V lost 6 bases, J lost 4 bases, and 12 bases stayed unmatched. Germline V gene sequence: CDR1 DFQATT, CDR2 SNEGSKA (reference sequence). The CDR3 DNA reads TGCAGTGCCAGAATTAGCGGGGGTTTGAGAGAGACCCAGTACTTC. This gives the protein CSARISGGLRETQYF.

CDR3 sequence (DNA): TGTGCCAGCAGTTACCCGGGGGTGGATTACGAGCAGTACTTC. Its protein product is CASSYPGVDYEQYF. The chain employs TRBV6-2 or TRBV6-3 and TRBJ2-7, with D possibly being TRBD2 (6 bases). This CDR3 region has 14 residues. V dropped 2 bases and J dropped 4 bases, with 12 bases sitting between them. Looked up from germline, CDR1 is MNHEY and CDR2 is SVGEGT.

V and J are TRBV27 and TRBJ2-3; D is perhaps TRBD2 (5 bases). CDR3 length: 16 residues. CDR1 and CDR2 (germline): MNHEY, SMNVEV (reference sequence). The V end was cut by 5 bases, the J end by 4 bases, with 19 bases between. CDR3 residues: CASSPYLAGAPDTQYF. CDR3 bases: TGTGCCAGCAGTCCCTACCTAGCAGGTGCGCCAGATACGCAGTATTTT.

The chain recombines TRBV10-3 with TRBJ1-2; D is ambiguous. The CDR3 is 12 amino acids. The germline V and J ends were trimmed by 6 bases and 2 bases, with 7 bases remaining between them. The germline V gene has CDR1 ENHRY and CDR2 SYGVKD. CDR3 sequence (DNA): TGTGCCATCAGCGGCAGGAACTATGGCTACACCTTC. Protein: CAISGRNYGYTF.

This clonotype was counted a few times. The chain links TRBV6-5 to TRBJ1-6, with D perhaps TRBD1 (6 bases). This CDR3 has 15 residues. From germline, CDR1 is MNHEY and CDR2 SVGAGI. Trimming pared 2 bases from V and 3 bases from J, leaving 8 bases between. The CDR3 here is CASSYPTGYNSPLHF. The CDR3 nucleotides read TGTGCCAGCAGTTACCCGACAGGCTATAATTCACCCCTCCACTTT.

This chain connects TRBV6-1 to TRBJ1-2, with 9 nucleotides matching TRBD1. This CDR3 region has 15 residues. CDR1 and CDR2 from the germline V gene are MNHNS and SASEGT. Trimming at V came to 7 bases and at J to 4 bases, leaving 10 bases not matched to a gene. As DNA, the CDR3 is TGTGCCAGCACCGGGACCACAGGGGGCGGCTATGGCTACACCTTC. Translation gives CASTGTTGGGYGYTF.